These 25 T cell receptor beta chains came from one sample sequenced in a study of CD8+CD57+ T cells in acquired aplastic anemia. CDR3 and TCR beta VDJ profiling relied on genomic DNA as the template. TCRdb reprocessed the reads with MiXCR, giving one entry per CDR3 protein. The table includes roughly 180,000 distinct CDR3 sequences, approximately 45% detected once. The sample was sorted CD4+, CD8+, or CD8+CD57+ T cells (not recorded which) from PBMCs. These receptors originate from a human donor in good health.

The chain joins TRBV9 to TRBJ2-1; TRBD2 matches 10 bases. The CDR3 sequence is 15 residues long. Germline CDR1 reads SGDLS; CDR2 reads YYNGEE. Trimming cost V 4 bases and J 8 bases; bases outside gene matches: 9. The CDR3, as DNA: TGTGCCAGCAGCTATACAGCGGGAGGGCCCGATGAGCAGTTCTTC. Translation: CASSYTAGGPDEQFF.

This clonotype showed up just a few times. The rearrangement links TRBV11-2 to TRBJ2-1; D is unresolved. Trimming stripped 0 bases from V and 8 bases from J, with 2 bases between. This CDR3 region has 11 residues. Germline V gene lookup returns CDR1 SGHAT and CDR2 FQNNGV. The CDR3 DNA reads as TGTGCCAGCAGCTTAGATCATGAGCAGTTCTTC. Translated: CASSLDHEQFF.

V and J are TRBV9 and TRBJ2-1; D is perhaps TRBD2 (6 bases). Germline V gene data show CDR1 as SGDLS and CDR2 as YYNGEE. V was clipped by 0 bases and J by 1 base, with 11 bases between them. The CDR3 is made up of 16 amino acids. The DNA for the CDR3 is TGTGCCAGCAGCGTAGATGGCGGGGTATCCTACAATGAGCAGTTCTTC. Its protein is CASSVDGGVSYNEQFF.

The rearrangement joins TRBV15 to TRBJ1-1, with D unresolved. Germline V CDR1 and CDR2: LNHNV, YYDKDF (reference sequence). This CDR3 has 13 residues. Deletions cut 0 bases from V and 5 bases from J, with 7 bases between. In DNA form, the CDR3 reads TGTGCCACCAGCAGAGATGGCCGGACTGAAGCTTTCTTT. Protein sequence: CATSRDGRTEAFF.

This clonotype came up many times. V usage is TRBV7-2 and J usage is TRBJ2-1, with D uncertain. The CDR3 is 11 residues long. V gave up 0 bases and J gave up 10 bases, with 4 bases separating them. Per the germline V gene, CDR1 is SGHTA and CDR2 is FQGNSA. The CDR3 sequence: CASSLAREQFF. As DNA, the CDR3 is TGTGCCAGCAGCTTAGCCCGGGAGCAGTTCTTC.

This clonotype showed up just once. V usage is TRBV7-3 and J usage is TRBJ1-6; no reliable D call. This CDR3 spans 14 amino acids. The V gene lost 1 base and the J gene lost 6 bases, with 7 bases spanning the gap. Germline V gives CDR1 SGHTA, CDR2 FQGTGA. The CDR3 loop is CASSLRQTNSPLHF. DNA of the CDR3: TGTGCCAGCAGCTTAAGGCAGACTAATTCACCCCTCCACTTT.

The chain recombines TRBV20-1 with TRBJ2-1; TRBD1 is a possible D gene (6 bases). The CDR3 is 11 residues long. Germline values: CDR1 DFQATT, CDR2 SNEGSKA (reference sequence). Between the trimmed V and J ends, which lost 6 bases and 9 bases, there was a span of 12 bases. The CDR3, as DNA: TGCAGTGCGGCGGACAGCGGTGAGCAGTTCTTC. It codes for CSAADSGEQFF.

This chain links TRBV7-3 with TRBJ2-2; the D gene is possibly TRBD2 (6 bases). Per germline, CDR1 SGHTA and CDR2 FQGTGA. Trimming removed 8 bases from V and 0 bases from J, with 10 bases in between. CDR3 length: 14 residues. CDR3 sequence (DNA): TGTGCCAGCTGCAGCGGGCCGAACACCGGGGAGCTGTTTTTT. This encodes CASCSGPNTGELFF.

This clonotype was counted many times. The chain couples TRBV19 to TRBJ2-5; TRBD1 is a possible D gene (5 bases). This CDR3 is built from 15 residues. V was cut by 3 bases and J by 2 bases, with 13 bases left in between. Germline CDR1 and CDR2: LNHDA and SQIVND (reference sequence). The CDR3 DNA reads as TGTGCCAGTAGTATTACGATAGACAGACAAGAGACCCAGTACTTC. Amino acids: CASSITIDRQETQYF.

The genes are TRBV2 and TRBJ1-3; the D gene is possibly TRBD1 (5 bases). CDR3 size: 15 residues. Germline V gene sequence: CDR1 SNHLY, CDR2 FYNNEI. V lost 6 bases to trimming and J lost 3 bases, with 15 bases between them. The CDR3 sequence: CASRGKQVLGNTIYF. In DNA, the CDR3 is TGTGCCAGCAGGGGAAAACAGGTGCTTGGAAACACCATATATTTT.

J is TRBJ1-5 and V is TRBV2; tentative D call: TRBD1 (6 bases). CDR3 size: 14 residues. Trimming cost V 7 bases and J 2 bases, with 12 bases left between them. Per germline, CDR1 SNHLY and CDR2 FYNNEI. The CDR3 sequence is CASTGHQGNQPQHF. CDR3 DNA sequence: TGTGCCAGCACGGGACACCAGGGCAATCAGCCCCAGCATTTT.

This clonotype was seen a handful of times. This chain links TRBV11-2 with TRBJ2-4; the D call may be TRBD1 or TRBD2 (5 bases each). The CDR3 is 17 amino acids. V lost 5 bases to trimming and J lost 2 bases, with 19 bases between them. The germline V gene encodes CDR1 SGHAT and CDR2 FQNNGV. CDR3 in amino acids: CASSPLFGQGPKNIQYF. The CDR3 DNA reads as TGTGCCAGCAGCCCCCTTTTCGGCCAGGGACCCAAAAACATTCAGTACTTC.

The V call is TRBV2, the J call TRBJ2-5; 7 nucleotides match TRBD1. Germline assignment: CDR1 SNHLY and CDR2 FYNNEI. The CDR3 runs to 13 residues. V shed 6 bases and J 3 bases; nucleotides not matched to a gene: 4. The CDR3: CASRDRRKETQYF. CDR3 nucleotide sequence: TGTGCCAGCAGGGACAGGCGTAAAGAGACCCAGTACTTC.

This clonotype was counted ten times or more. The V gene is TRBV6-1, the J gene TRBJ2-7, with 9 bases identical to TRBD2. J lost 2 bases, V lost 0 bases, and 8 bases had no gene match. The CDR3 extends over 17 amino acids. Germline V gene data show CDR1 as MNHNS and CDR2 as SASEGT. CDR3 DNA sequence: TGTGCCAGCAGTGAAGCCTACGGACTAGCGTTCCCCTACGAGCAGTACTTC. The encoded protein is CASSEAYGLAFPYEQYF.

The chain employs TRBV7-2 and TRBJ2-5, with a possible D match to TRBD2 (6 bases). Germline V gene lookup returns CDR1 SGHTA and CDR2 FQGNSA. This CDR3 comprises 15 residues. Between the trimmed V and J ends, which lost 7 bases and 1 base, there was a span of 16 bases. CDR3 nucleotide sequence: TGTGCCAGCACCCGGGGTAGCGGCGTCCAAGAGACCCAGTACTTC. Protein: CASTRGSGVQETQYF.

This sequence joins TRBV19 and TRBJ1-2; D is unresolved. This CDR3 has 12 residues. Germline CDR1 LNHDA, CDR2 SQIVND (reference sequence). V gave up 7 bases and J gave up 1 base, with 7 bases separating them. This CDR3 is CASNSLNYGYTF. CDR3 nucleotide sequence: TGTGCCAGTAATAGCCTTAACTATGGCTACACCTTC.

This clonotype was found a few times. This sequence joins TRBV7-9 and TRBJ2-7; possibly TRBD1 for D (6 bases). V lost 5 bases, J lost 0 bases, and 8 bases lay in between. Germline CDR1 SEHNR, CDR2 FQNEAQ (reference sequence). The CDR3 contains 13 residues. CDR3: CASSNRASYEQYF. CDR3 coding DNA: TGTGCCAGCAGCAACAGGGCCTCCTACGAGCAGTACTTC.

The V gene is TRBV9, the J gene TRBJ2-2, with a weak D call TRBD1 (6 bases). Trimming stripped 0 bases from V and 5 bases from J, with 11 bases between. Germline CDR1 reads SGDLS; CDR2 reads YYNGEE. The CDR3 length is 15 residues. CDR3 amino acids: CASSVAGERTGELFF. The DNA for the CDR3 is TGTGCCAGCAGCGTAGCAGGGGAAAGGACCGGGGAGCTGTTTTTT.

In the case of this clonotype: The germline gene is not matched at one end of the junction; a read error may be the cause. The chain joins TRBV20-1 to TRBJ2-5; D is uncertain. CDR1 is DFQATT, CDR2 SNEGSKA, per germline (reference sequence). The CDR3 sequence is 12 residues long. CDR3: CSARVGRETRYF. The CDR3 DNA is TGCAGTGCTAGAGTTGGTCGAGAGACCCGGTACTTC.

V is TRBV28 and J is TRBJ2-2, with D maybe TRBD1 (6 bases). V lost 4 bases and J lost 6, with 15 bases in between. Germline V gene sequence: CDR1 MDHEN, CDR2 SYDVKM. This CDR3 is built from 15 residues. CDR3 nucleotide sequence: TGTGCCAGCAGTTCCACAGGGTTTCTCTCCGGGGAGCTGTTTTTT. Protein: CASSSTGFLSGELFF.

This clonotype occurred many times. The chain combines TRBV20-1 with TRBJ1-2; 7 bases are shared with TRBD1. The CDR3 consists of 12 residues. Unmatched junction bases numbered 1, after V lost 5 bases and J lost 1 base. Germline CDR1 is DFQATT and CDR2 is SNEGSKA (reference sequence). The CDR3 nucleotides are TGCAGTGCTCGGGACAGTAACTATGGCTACACCTTC. Protein: CSARDSNYGYTF.

The rearrangement joins TRBV7-9 to TRBJ1-2, with 8 positions matching TRBD1. Germline V gene lookup returns CDR1 SEHNR and CDR2 FQNEAQ (reference sequence). V gave up 1 base and J gave up 2 bases; unmatched junction bases: 0. CDR3 length equals 14 residues. DNA for the CDR3: TGTGCCAGCAGCTTAGGGGACAGGAACTATGGCTACACCTTC. Protein: CASSLGDRNYGYTF.

The count of this clonotype is one. The V gene is TRBV20-1, the J gene TRBJ1-2, with a possible D match to TRBD1 (5 bases). The CDR3 has 13 residues. Germline V gives CDR1 DFQATT, CDR2 SNEGSKA (reference sequence). The V end was cut by 3 bases, the J end by 8 bases, with 16 bases between. CDR3 residues: CSARGGVRSGYTF. The CDR3 nucleotides read TGCAGTGCTAGGGGGGGAGTTCGTTCGGGCTACACCTTC.

The chain links TRBV10-1 to TRBJ1-2; D is perhaps TRBD1 (5 bases). The CDR3 sequence is 13 residues long. Germline-derived CDR1 and CDR2 are WNHNN and SYGVQD (reference sequence). The V and J ends lost 5 bases and 5 bases respectively, with 12 bases between them. CDR3 region: CASSRGAGYGYTF. The CDR3 DNA sequence: TGCGCCAGCAGTCGAGGGGCTGGGTATGGCTACACCTTC.

The chain uses TRBV6-4 and TRBJ2-1, with 10 bases aligning to TRBD1. V shed 1 base and J 8 bases; nucleotides not matched to a gene: 11. This CDR3 has 17 residues. Per the germline V gene, CDR1 is MRHNA and CDR2 is SNTAGT. CDR3 sequence (DNA): TGTGCCAGCAGTGACTGGGCTGGGACAGGGGCTTTCCATGAGCAGTTCTTC. Protein: CASSDWAGTGAFHEQFF.